A selection of T cell receptor beta chains follows, all from one sample in a study of blood T cell repertoires in COVID-19. Measured with immunoSEQ multiplex PCR; TCRdb has only the in-frame clones, and not every one. The sample records 110,000 or so clones, about 83% being singletons. The sequencing input was peripheral blood. These receptors were taken from a man between 60 and 75 years old with acute or convalescent COVID-19. Both conserved end residues are part of each CDR3. The D gene is left open where the match is weak. Where a row states a size, it is once, few, many or the class of an expanded clone; other rows omit it.

v_gene: TRBV5-4
j_gene: TRBJ1-2
len: 15
d_gene: TRBD1
abundance: NA
CDR3aa: CASSLDRGNNYGYTF
CDR3nt: TGTGCCAGCAGCTTAGACAGGGGGAATAACTATGGCTACACCTTC

v_gene: TRBV6-5
j_gene: TRBJ2-1
len: 14
d_gene: TRBD1
abundance: NA
CDR3aa: CATHRDRGYNEQFF
CDR3nt: TGTGCCACTCACCGGGACAGGGGGTACAATGAGCAGTTCTTC

v_gene: TRBV4-2
j_gene: TRBJ2-3
len: 16
d_gene: TRBD1
abundance: once
CDR3aa: CASSQDPQTGRDTQYF
CDR3nt: TGTGCCAGCAGCCAAGACCCTCAGACAGGGAGAGATACGCAGTATTTT

v_gene: TRBV5-6
j_gene: TRBJ2-5
len: 15
d_gene: TRBD1
abundance: NA
CDR3aa: CASSLVGQVQETQYF
CDR3nt: TGTGCCAGCAGCTTGGTCGGACAGGTCCAAGAGACCCAGTACTTC

v_gene: TRBV5-1
j_gene: TRBJ1-1
len: 15
d_gene: TRBD1
abundance: NA
CDR3aa: CASRSRDRGKTEAFF
CDR3nt: TGCGCCAGCAGGAGCCGGGACAGGGGGAAAACTGAAGCTTTCTTT

v_gene: TRBV28
j_gene: TRBJ1-5
len: 17
d_gene: TRBD1
abundance: NA
CDR3aa: CASSRARDRGQNQPQHF
CDR3nt: TGTGCCAGCAGTCGAGCCCGGGACAGGGGCCAAAATCAGCCCCAGCATTTT

v_gene: TRBV13
j_gene: TRBJ1-4
len: 13
d_gene: TRBD1
abundance: NA
CDR3aa: CASSFRQGGKLFF
CDR3nt: TGTGCCAGCAGCTTCAGACAGGGCGGAAAACTGTTTTTT

v_gene: TRBV5-1
j_gene: TRBJ2-7
len: 12
d_gene: NA
abundance: NA
CDR3aa: CASSLVGSEQYF
CDR3nt: TGCGCCAGCAGCTTGGTAGGGAGCGAGCAGTACTTC

v_gene: TRBV11-2
j_gene: TRBJ1-3
len: 16
d_gene: TRBD1
abundance: NA
CDR3aa: CASRGGQGYSGNTIYF
CDR3nt: TGTGCCAGCAGGGGGGGACAGGGGTACTCTGGAAACACCATATATTTT

v_gene: TRBV6-5
j_gene: TRBJ1-5
len: 13
d_gene: NA
abundance: NA
CDR3aa: CASSLAFGQPQHF
CDR3nt: TGTGCCAGCAGTTTAGCCTTCGGTCAGCCCCAGCATTTT

v_gene: TRBV6-5
j_gene: TRBJ2-7
len: 15
d_gene: TRBD1
abundance: once
CDR3aa: CASSRGQGPSYEQYF
CDR3nt: TGTGCCAGCAGCCGCGGACAGGGCCCCTCCTACGAGCAGTACTTC

v_gene: TRBV11-2
j_gene: TRBJ2-1
len: 14
d_gene: NA
abundance: NA
CDR3aa: CASSSQVPDNEQFF
CDR3nt: TGTGCCAGCAGCTCTCAGGTTCCCGACAATGAGCAGTTCTTC

v_gene: TRBV7-2
j_gene: TRBJ1-1
len: 14
d_gene: TRBD1
abundance: NA
CDR3aa: CASNYRGGSTEAFF
CDR3nt: TGTGCCAGCAACTACAGGGGAGGTAGCACTGAAGCTTTCTTT

v_gene: TRBV5-1
j_gene: TRBJ1-4
len: 14
d_gene: NA
abundance: NA
CDR3aa: CASSSTGTNEKLFF
CDR3nt: TGCGCCAGCAGCTCGACGGGAACTAATGAAAAACTGTTTTTT

v_gene: TRBV6-5
j_gene: TRBJ1-2
len: 15
d_gene: NA
abundance: NA
CDR3aa: CASSNPGRGDYGYTF
CDR3nt: TGTGCCAGCAGTAATCCGGGCCGCGGGGACTATGGCTACACCTTC

v_gene: TRBV2
j_gene: TRBJ1-6
len: 14
d_gene: NA
abundance: once
CDR3aa: CASSDPRFANDLHF
CDR3nt: TGTGCCAGCAGTGACCCGCGTTTCGCCAATGACCTCCACTTT

v_gene: TRBV7-2
j_gene: TRBJ2-3
len: 15
d_gene: TRBD2
abundance: NA
CDR3aa: CASRRSGTDTDTQYF
CDR3nt: TGTGCCAGCAGACGTAGCGGGACGGACACAGATACGCAGTATTTT

v_gene: TRBV4-2
j_gene: TRBJ1-1
len: 15
d_gene: NA
abundance: NA
CDR3aa: CASSQGEGANTEAFF
CDR3nt: TGTGCCAGCAGCCAAGGGGAAGGGGCGAACACTGAAGCTTTCTTT

v_gene: TRBV7-2
j_gene: TRBJ2-3
len: 11
d_gene: NA
abundance: NA
CDR3aa: CASRPGGTQYF
CDR3nt: TGTGCCAGCAGGCCTGGGGGGACGCAGTATTTT

v_gene: TRBV4-2
j_gene: TRBJ1-6
len: 21
d_gene: TRBD1
abundance: NA
CDR3aa: CASSQDPSGTGAVSYNSPLHF
CDR3nt: TGTGCCAGCAGCCAAGACCCCTCCGGGACAGGAGCCGTCTCCTATAATTCACCCCTCCACTTT

v_gene: TRBV27
j_gene: TRBJ2-5
len: 15
d_gene: TRBD1
abundance: NA
CDR3aa: CASKPTAGQGETQYF
CDR3nt: TGTGCCAGCAAACCAACCGCGGGACAGGGAGAGACCCAGTACTTC

v_gene: TRBV29-1
j_gene: TRBJ2-1
len: 11
d_gene: NA
abundance: NA
CDR3aa: CSVESQNEQFF
CDR3nt: TGCAGCGTCGAATCACAAAATGAGCAGTTCTTC

v_gene: TRBV4-2
j_gene: TRBJ2-1
len: 13
d_gene: NA
abundance: NA
CDR3aa: CASSQDVVAAQFF
CDR3nt: TGTGCCAGCAGCCAAGATGTGGTAGCAGCGCAGTTCTTC

v_gene: TRBV5-6
j_gene: TRBJ2-7
len: 13
d_gene: TRBD1
abundance: NA
CDR3aa: CASSTGASYEQYF
CDR3nt: TGTGCCAGCAGTACAGGGGCCTCCTACGAGCAGTACTTC

v_gene: TRBV5-4
j_gene: TRBJ2-1
len: 15
d_gene: TRBD2
abundance: NA
CDR3aa: CASSLAGGTYNEQFF
CDR3nt: TGTGCCAGCAGCCTAGCGGGAGGGACCTACAATGAGCAGTTCTTC

v_gene: TRBV5-1
j_gene: TRBJ1-5
len: 14
d_gene: NA
abundance: NA
CDR3aa: CASSLEADNQPQHF
CDR3nt: TGCGCCAGCAGCTTGGAGGCGGACAATCAGCCCCAGCATTTT

v_gene: TRBV7-9
j_gene: TRBJ2-7
len: 14
d_gene: TRBD2
abundance: NA
CDR3aa: CASSYSGSLYEQYF
CDR3nt: TGTGCCAGCAGTTATAGCGGGAGTCTCTACGAGCAGTACTTC

v_gene: TRBV5-1
j_gene: TRBJ2-5
len: 14
d_gene: TRBD1
abundance: NA
CDR3aa: CASSPGTGRETQYF
CDR3nt: TGCGCCAGCAGCCCCGGGACAGGGAGAGAGACCCAGTACTTC

v_gene: TRBV28
j_gene: TRBJ2-7
len: 13
d_gene: NA
abundance: NA
CDR3aa: CASGAPRSVEQYF
CDR3nt: TGTGCCAGCGGAGCCCCCCGGTCTGTCGAGCAGTACTTC

v_gene: TRBV7-2
j_gene: TRBJ2-1
len: 16
d_gene: TRBD2
abundance: NA
CDR3aa: CASSEGLAGRYNEQFF
CDR3nt: TGTGCCAGCAGCGAGGGACTAGCGGGGCGTTACAATGAGCAGTTCTTC

v_gene: TRBV24-1
j_gene: TRBJ2-1
len: 13
d_gene: NA
abundance: once
CDR3aa: CATSQDITLEQFF
CDR3nt: TGTGCCACCAGCCAGGATATAACCTTAGAGCAGTTCTTC

v_gene: TRBV4-3
j_gene: TRBJ1-4
len: 17
d_gene: NA
abundance: NA
CDR3aa: CASSQDRQGTANEKLFF
CDR3nt: TGCGCCAGCAGCCAAGATAGGCAGGGGACGGCTAATGAAAAACTGTTTTTT

v_gene: TRBV6-5
j_gene: TRBJ2-7
len: 12
d_gene: TRBD1
abundance: NA
CDR3aa: CASSSGGYEQYF
CDR3nt: TGTGCCAGCAGTTCAGGGGGCTACGAGCAGTACTTC

v_gene: TRBV7-2
j_gene: TRBJ2-1
len: 14
d_gene: TRBD2
abundance: NA
CDR3aa: CASSLASGSNEQFF
CDR3nt: TGTGCCAGCAGCTTAGCTAGCGGGAGCAATGAGCAGTTCTTC

v_gene: TRBV4-3
j_gene: TRBJ2-7
len: 15
d_gene: TRBD2
abundance: NA
CDR3aa: CASSLTSGSSYEQYF
CDR3nt: TGCGCCAGCAGCCTGACTAGCGGGAGCTCCTACGAGCAGTACTTC

v_gene: TRBV7-2
j_gene: TRBJ1-5
len: 15
d_gene: NA
abundance: NA
CDR3aa: CASSLMTGINQPQHF
CDR3nt: TGTGCCAGCAGCTTAATGACGGGGATCAATCAGCCCCAGCATTTT

v_gene: TRBV7-3
j_gene: TRBJ2-7
len: 15
d_gene: TRBD1
abundance: NA
CDR3aa: CASSFGTGPIYEQYF
CDR3nt: TGTGCCAGCAGCTTCGGGACAGGTCCCATCTACGAGCAGTACTTC